Here is one T cell receptor beta chain with its context. This sample was taken from a study of blood T cell repertoires in COVID-19. In the study overall: COVID-19 samples, acute and convalescent, were from the United States, Italy and Spain. The cDNA or gDNA used as material had been derived from T cells, B-cell-depleted T cells, or PBMCs.

Only in-frame clones appear in the TCRdb table, and some are missing; sequencing was by immunoSEQ multiplex PCR. The sample includes about 190,000 clones, approximately 79% of them seen just once. This CDR3 comprises 14 residues. Trimming took 11 bases from V and 2 from J, leaving 16 bases between them. CDR1 is KGHSH, CDR2 LQKENI, per germline. The genes are TRBV18 and TRBJ1-3, with D unclear. The sequence came from a woman in her fifties or sixties with acute or convalescent COVID-19. Sequenced material: peripheral blood. CDR3 nucleotide sequence: TGTGCCGCTGAAGGAGGAGAAGCTGGAAACACCATATATTTT. This encodes CAAEGGEAGNTIYF.